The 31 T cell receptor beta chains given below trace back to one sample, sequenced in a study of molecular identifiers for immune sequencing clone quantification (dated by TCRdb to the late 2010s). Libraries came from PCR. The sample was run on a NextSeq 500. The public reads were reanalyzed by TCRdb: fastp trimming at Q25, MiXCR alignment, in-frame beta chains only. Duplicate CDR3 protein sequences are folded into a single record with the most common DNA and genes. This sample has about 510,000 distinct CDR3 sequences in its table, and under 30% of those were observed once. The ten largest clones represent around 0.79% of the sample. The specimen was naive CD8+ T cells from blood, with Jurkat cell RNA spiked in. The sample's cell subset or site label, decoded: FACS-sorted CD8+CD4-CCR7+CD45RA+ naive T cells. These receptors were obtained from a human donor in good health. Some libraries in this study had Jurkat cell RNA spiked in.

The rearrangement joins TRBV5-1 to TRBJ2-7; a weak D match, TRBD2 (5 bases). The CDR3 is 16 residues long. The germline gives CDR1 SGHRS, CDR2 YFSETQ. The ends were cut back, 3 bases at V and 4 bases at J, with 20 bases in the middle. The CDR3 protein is CASSSLGWESWYEQYF. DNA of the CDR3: TGCGCCAGCAGCTCGCTTGGGTGGGAGTCATGGTACGAGCAGTACTTC.

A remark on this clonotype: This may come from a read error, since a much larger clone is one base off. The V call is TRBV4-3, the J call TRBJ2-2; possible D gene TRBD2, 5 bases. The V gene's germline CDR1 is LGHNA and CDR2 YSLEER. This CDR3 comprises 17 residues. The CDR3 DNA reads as TGCGCCAGCAGCCAAGATGTAAGAGTAGCGAACGCCGGGGAGCTGTTTTTT. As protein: CASSQDVRVANAGELFF.

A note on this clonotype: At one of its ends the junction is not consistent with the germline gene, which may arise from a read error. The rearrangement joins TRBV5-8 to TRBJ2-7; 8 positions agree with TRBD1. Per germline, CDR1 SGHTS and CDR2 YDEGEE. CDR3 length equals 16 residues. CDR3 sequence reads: CASSSGRDRRSHEQYF. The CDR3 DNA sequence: TGTGCCAGCAGCTCAGGTAGGGACAGGCGCTCCCACGAGCAGTACTTC.

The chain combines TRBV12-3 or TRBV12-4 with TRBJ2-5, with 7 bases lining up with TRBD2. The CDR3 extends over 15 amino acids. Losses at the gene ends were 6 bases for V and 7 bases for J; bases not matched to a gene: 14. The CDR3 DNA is TGTGCCAGCAGACGAACGGGGACCCCGGGAGGGACCCAGTACTTC. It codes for CASRRTGTPGGTQYF.

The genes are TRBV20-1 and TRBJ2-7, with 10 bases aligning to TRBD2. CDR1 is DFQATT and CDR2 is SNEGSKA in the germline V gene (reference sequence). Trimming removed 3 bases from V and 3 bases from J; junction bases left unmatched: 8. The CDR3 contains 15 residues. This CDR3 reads CSARRLAGEVYEQYF. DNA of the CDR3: TGCAGTGCTAGGAGGCTAGCGGGAGAAGTCTACGAGCAGTACTTC.

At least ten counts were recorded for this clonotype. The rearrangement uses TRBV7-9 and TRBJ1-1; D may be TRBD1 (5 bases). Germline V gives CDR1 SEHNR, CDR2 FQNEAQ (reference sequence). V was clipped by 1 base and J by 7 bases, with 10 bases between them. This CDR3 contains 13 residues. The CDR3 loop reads CASSLVSGYEAFF. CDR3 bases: TGTGCCAGCAGCTTAGTATCAGGGTATGAAGCTTTCTTT.

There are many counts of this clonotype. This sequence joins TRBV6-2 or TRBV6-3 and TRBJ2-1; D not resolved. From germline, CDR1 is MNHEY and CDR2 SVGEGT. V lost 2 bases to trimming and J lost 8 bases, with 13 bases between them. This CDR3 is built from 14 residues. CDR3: CASSYGNRHDEQFF. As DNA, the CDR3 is TGTGCCAGCAGTTACGGAAATCGGCACGATGAGCAGTTCTTC.

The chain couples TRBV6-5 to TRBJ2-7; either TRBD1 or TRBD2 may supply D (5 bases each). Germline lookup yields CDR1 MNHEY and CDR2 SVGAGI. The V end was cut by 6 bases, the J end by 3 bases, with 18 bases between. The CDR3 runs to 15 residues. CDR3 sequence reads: CASSNGRESDYEQYF. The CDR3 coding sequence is TGTGCCAGCAGCAATGGCAGGGAGTCGGACTACGAGCAGTACTTC.

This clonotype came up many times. CDR3 bases: TGTGCCAGCAGCTTTACTTCAAACACTGAAGCTTTCTTT. Its translation: CASSFTSNTEAFF. The chain carries TRBV13 and TRBJ1-1; the D is unclear. V gave up 3 bases and J gave up 2 bases, with 7 bases separating them. Germline assignment: CDR1 PRHDT and CDR2 FYEKMQ (reference sequence). CDR3 length: 13 amino acids. The full variable domain, in which reference TRBV13 and TRBJ1-1 provide the parts outside the CDR3, is AAGVIQSPRHLIKEKRETATLKCYPIPRHDTVYWYQQGPGQDPQFLISFYEKMQSDKGSIPDRFSAQQFSDYHSELNMSSLELGDSALYFCASSFTSNTEAFFGQGTRLTVV.

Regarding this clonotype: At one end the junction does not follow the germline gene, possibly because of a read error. The CDR3: CASSLPRTGGNSGNAIYF. The CDR3 DNA reads TGTGCCAGCAGCCTCCCGAGGACAGGGGGTAACTCTGGAAACGCCATATATTTT. The chain is built from TRBV13 and TRBJ1-3, with 10 bases aligning to TRBD1. CDR1 is PRHDT and CDR2 is FYEKMQ in the germline V gene (reference sequence). CDR3 length equals 18 residues.

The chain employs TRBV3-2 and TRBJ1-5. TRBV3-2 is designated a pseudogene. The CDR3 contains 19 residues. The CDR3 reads CASSPRLQIGHLFSQPQHF. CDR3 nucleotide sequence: TGTGCCAGCAGCCCCCGTTTGCAGATCGGGCATCTTTTTTCTCAGCCCCAGCATTTT.

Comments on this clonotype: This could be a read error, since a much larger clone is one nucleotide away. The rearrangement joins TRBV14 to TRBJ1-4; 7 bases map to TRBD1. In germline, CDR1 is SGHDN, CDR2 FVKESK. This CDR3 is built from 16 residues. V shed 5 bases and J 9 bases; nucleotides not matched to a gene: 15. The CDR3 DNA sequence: TGTGCCAGCAGCTCAATAACCGGGACAGTAAGGAAAAAACTGTTTTTT. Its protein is CASSSITGTVRKKLFF.

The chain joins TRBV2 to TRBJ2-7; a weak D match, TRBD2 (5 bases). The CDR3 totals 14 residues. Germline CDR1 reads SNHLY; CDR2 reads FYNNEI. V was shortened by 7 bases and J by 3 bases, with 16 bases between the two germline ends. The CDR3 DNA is TGTGCCAGCAAGGAGTCGGGGTCCTTCTACGAGCAGTACTTC. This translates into CASKESGSFYEQYF.

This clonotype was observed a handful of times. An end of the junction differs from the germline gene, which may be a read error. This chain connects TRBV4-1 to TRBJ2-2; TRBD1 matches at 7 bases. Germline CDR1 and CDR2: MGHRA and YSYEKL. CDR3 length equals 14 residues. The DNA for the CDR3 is TGCGCCAGCAGACCACAGGGGAACGCCGGGGAGCTGTTTTTT. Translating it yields CASRPQGNAGELFF.

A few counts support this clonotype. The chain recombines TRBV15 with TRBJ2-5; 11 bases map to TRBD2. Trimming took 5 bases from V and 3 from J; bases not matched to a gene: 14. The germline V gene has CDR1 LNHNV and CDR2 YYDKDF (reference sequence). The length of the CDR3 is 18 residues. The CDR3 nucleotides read TGTGCCACCAGCCCCAAGCATTTACAGGGACTAGCGGAAGAGACCCAGTACTTC. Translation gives CATSPKHLQGLAEETQYF. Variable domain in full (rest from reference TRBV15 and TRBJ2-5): DAMVIQNPRYQVTQFGKPVTLSCSQTLNHNVMYWYQQKSSQAPKLLFHYYDKDFNNEADTPDNFQSRRPNTSFCFLDIRSPGLGDTAMYLCATSPKHLQGLAEETQYFGPGTRLLVL.

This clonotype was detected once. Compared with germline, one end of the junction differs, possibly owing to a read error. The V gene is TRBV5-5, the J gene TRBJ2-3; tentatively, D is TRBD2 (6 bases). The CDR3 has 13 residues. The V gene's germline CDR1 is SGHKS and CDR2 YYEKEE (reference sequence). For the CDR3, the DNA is TGTGCCAGCGGCTTTGGAGGGACAGATACGCAGTATTTT. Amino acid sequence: CASGFGGTDTQYF.

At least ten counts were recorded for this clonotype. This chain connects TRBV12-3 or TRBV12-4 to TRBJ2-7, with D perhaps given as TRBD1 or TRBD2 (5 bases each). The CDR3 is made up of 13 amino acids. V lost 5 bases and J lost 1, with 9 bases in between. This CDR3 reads CASSHGGSYEQYF. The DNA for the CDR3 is TGTGCCAGCAGTCATGGGGGATCCTACGAGCAGTACTTC.

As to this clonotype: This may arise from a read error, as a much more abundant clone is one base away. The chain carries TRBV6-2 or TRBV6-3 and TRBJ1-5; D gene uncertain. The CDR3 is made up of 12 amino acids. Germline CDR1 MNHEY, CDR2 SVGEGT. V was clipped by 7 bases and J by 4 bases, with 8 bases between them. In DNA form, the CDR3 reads TGTGCCAGCACCCCCAGTAATCAGCCCCAGCATTTT. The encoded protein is CASTPSNQPQHF.

Here the CDR3 reads CASGLVSPYNEQFF. Written as DNA, the CDR3 is TGTGCTAGTGGTTTAGTAAGCCCCTACAATGAGCAGTTCTTC. J is TRBJ2-1 and V is TRBV12-5, with D unresolved. The V end was cut by 3 bases, the J end by 2 bases, with 8 bases between. The CDR3 is made up of 14 amino acids. The germline V gene encodes CDR1 LGHNT and CDR2 FRNRAP.

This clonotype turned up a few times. CDR3: CATSPRDDIQYF. DNA for the CDR3: TGTGCCACCAGCCCCAGGGATGACATTCAGTACTTC. The rearrangement uses TRBV15 and TRBJ2-4; a weak D match, TRBD1 (5 bases). The V and J ends lost 5 bases and 8 bases respectively, with 10 bases between them. Germline lookup yields CDR1 LNHNV and CDR2 YYDKDF (reference sequence). CDR3 length equals 12 residues.

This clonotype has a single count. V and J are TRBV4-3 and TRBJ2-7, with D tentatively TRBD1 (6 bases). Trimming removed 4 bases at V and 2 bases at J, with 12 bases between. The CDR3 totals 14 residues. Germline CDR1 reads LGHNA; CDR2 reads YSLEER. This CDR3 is CASSRSRGPYEQYF. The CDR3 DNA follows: TGCGCCAGCAGCCGCAGCAGGGGACCCTACGAGCAGTACTTC.

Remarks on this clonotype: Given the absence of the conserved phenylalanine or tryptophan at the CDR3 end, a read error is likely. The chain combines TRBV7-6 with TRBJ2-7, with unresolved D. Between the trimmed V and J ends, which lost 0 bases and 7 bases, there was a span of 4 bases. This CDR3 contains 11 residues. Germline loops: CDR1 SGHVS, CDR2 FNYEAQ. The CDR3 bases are TGTGCCAGCAGCTTAGCTTGGGAGCAGTACCTC. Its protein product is CASSLAWEQYL.

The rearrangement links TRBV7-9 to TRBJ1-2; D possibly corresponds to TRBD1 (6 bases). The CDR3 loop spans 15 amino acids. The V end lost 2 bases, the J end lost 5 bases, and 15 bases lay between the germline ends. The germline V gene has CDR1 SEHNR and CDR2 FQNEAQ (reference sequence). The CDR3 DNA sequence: TGTGCCAGCAGCTTATTGGACAGCGAGGTTTATGGCTACACCTTC. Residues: CASSLLDSEVYGYTF.

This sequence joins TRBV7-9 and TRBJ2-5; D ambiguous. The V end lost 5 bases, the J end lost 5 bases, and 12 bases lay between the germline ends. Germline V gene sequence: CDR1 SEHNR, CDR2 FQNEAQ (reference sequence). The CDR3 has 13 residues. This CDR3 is CASSSPGFETQYF. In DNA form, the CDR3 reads TGTGCCAGCAGCAGCCCTGGATTCGAGACCCAGTACTTC.

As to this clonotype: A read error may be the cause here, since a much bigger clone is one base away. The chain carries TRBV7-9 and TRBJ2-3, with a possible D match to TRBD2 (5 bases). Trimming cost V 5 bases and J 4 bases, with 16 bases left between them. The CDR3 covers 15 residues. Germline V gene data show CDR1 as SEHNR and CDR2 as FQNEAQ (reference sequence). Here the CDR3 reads CASSITSISADTQYF. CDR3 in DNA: TGTGCCAGCAGCATTACAAGTATTAGCGCAGATACGCAGTATTTT.

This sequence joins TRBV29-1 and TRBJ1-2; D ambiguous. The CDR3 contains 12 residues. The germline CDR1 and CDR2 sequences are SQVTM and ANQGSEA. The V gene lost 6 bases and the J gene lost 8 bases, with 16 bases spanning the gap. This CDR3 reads CSVPDPAGGYTF. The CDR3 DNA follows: TGCAGCGTCCCGGATCCGGCGGGGGGCTACACCTTC.

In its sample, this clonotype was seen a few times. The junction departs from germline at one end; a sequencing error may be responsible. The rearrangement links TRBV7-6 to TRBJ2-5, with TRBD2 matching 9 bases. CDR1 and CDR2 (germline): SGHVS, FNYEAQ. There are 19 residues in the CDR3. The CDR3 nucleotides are TGTGCCAGCAGCTTAGCGAAGGGGCTAGCGGGGACTCCTCAAGGGACCCAGTACTTC. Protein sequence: CASSLAKGLAGTPQGTQYF.

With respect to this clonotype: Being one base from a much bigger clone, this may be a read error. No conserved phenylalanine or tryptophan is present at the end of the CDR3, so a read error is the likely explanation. As DNA, the CDR3 is TGTGCCAGCAGCTTCGACCTTTTCGACAGGGGTAATCAGCCCCAGCATTAT. Its translation: CASSFDLFDRGNQPQHY. The chain couples TRBV7-2 to TRBJ1-5; 8 nucleotides match TRBD1. CDR1 is SGHTA and CDR2 is FQGNSA in the germline V gene. CDR3 length: 17 amino acids. V lost 3 bases, J lost 4 bases, and 11 bases stayed unmatched.

The CDR3 sequence: CASSQVLGQKISSTDTQYF. CDR3 coding DNA: TGCGCCAGCAGCCAAGTCTTGGGACAGAAGATTTCTAGCACAGATACGCAGTATTTT. V and J are TRBV4-3 and TRBJ2-3; 7 nucleotides align to TRBD1. Trimming took 1 base from V and 0 from J; bases not matched to a gene: 13. This CDR3 contains 19 residues. Germline V gives CDR1 LGHNA, CDR2 YSLEER.

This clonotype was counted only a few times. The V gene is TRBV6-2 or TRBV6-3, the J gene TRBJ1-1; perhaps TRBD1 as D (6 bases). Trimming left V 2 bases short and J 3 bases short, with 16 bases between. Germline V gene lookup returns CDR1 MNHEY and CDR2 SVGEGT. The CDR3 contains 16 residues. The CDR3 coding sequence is TGTGCCAGCAGTTACGGGGGGGCCTTTTCGGACACTGAAGCTTTCTTT. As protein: CASSYGGAFSDTEAFF.

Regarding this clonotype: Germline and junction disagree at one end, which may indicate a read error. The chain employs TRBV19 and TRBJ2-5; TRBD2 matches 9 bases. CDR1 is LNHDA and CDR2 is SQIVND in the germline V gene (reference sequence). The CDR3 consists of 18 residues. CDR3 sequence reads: CASSMSLYLAGRGETQCF. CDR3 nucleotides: TGTGCCAGTAGTATGTCATTGTATCTAGCGGGGAGGGGCGAGACCCAGTGCTTC.